This TCR beta chain came from a study of Ad26.COV2.S vaccination and SARS-CoV-2 variants. Study-level information: Donor was assigned to the Ad26.COV2.S arm of trial COV1001. Notes on the study in general: From the TCR breadth and depth analyses, total T cell responses may have been underestimated.

Treatment indicated: over 15 received Ad26.COV2.S at low or high dose, single or two shots; several received placebo; per-sample allocation not given. The investigators took samples on day 63 after the first vaccine or placebo injection. In Boston, the donor was an adult between 18-55 years of age. Method: immunoSEQ multiplex PCR; TCRdb's copy keeps in-frame clones and lacks some. The sample contains around 250,000 clones, 87% of which appear only once. V lost 0 bases to trimming and J lost 5 bases, with 17 bases between them. This CDR3 spans 16 amino acids. Per germline, CDR1 MNHEY and CDR2 SVGAGI. This clone was observed a single time. What it binds is not known.

Sequences were derived from peripheral blood, sampled in a trial of Ad26.COV2.S vaccine versus placebo. The chain joins TRBV6-5 to TRBJ2-7; D perhaps matches TRBD2 (5 bases). This receptor was obtained from a person between 18 and 65 years old who received the Ad26.COV2.S COVID-19 vaccine or a placebo. The CDR3 reads CASSYSVGDGCHEQYV. CDR3 DNA sequence: TGTGCCAGCAGTTACTCGGTGGGAGATGGGTGCCACGAGCAGTACGTC.